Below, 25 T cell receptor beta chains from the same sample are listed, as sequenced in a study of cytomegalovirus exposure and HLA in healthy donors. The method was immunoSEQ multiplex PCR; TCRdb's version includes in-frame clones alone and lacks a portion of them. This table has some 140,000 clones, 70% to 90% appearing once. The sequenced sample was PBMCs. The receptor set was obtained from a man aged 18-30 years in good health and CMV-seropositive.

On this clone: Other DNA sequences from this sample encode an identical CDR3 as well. CDR3 in DNA: TGCGCCAGCAGCTTGGTCGGGGATACGCAGTATTTT. It is translated as CASSLVGDTQYF. The chain is built from TRBV5-1 and TRBJ2-3; no reliable D call. V gave up 0 bases and J gave up 6 bases, with 5 bases separating them. From germline, CDR1 is SGHRS and CDR2 YFSETQ. This CDR3 contains 12 residues.

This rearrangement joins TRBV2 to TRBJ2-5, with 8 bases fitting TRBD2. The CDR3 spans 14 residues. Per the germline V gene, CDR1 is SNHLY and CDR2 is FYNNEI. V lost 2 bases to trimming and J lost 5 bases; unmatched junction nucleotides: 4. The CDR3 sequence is CASSERGGRETQYF. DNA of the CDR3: TGTGCCAGCAGTGAACGGGGGGGTAGGGAGACCCAGTACTTC.

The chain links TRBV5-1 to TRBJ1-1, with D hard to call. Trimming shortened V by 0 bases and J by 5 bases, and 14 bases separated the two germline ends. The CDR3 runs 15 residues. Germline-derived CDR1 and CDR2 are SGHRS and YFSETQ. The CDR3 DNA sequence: TGCGCCAGCAGCTTGGATACGGGATATGGGACTGAAGCTTTCTTT. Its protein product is CASSLDTGYGTEAFF.

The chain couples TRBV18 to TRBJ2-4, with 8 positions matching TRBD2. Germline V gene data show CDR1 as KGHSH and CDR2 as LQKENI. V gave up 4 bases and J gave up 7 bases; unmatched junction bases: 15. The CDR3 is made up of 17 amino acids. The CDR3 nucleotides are TGTGCCAGCTCACACTCCGGGACTAGAACAACGGATAACATTCAGTACTTC. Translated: CASSHSGTRTTDNIQYF.

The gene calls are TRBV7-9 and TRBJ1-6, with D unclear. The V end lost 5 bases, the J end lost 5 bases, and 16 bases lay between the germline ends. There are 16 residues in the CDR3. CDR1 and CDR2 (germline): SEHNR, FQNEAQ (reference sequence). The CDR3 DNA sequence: TGTGCCAGCAGCCCCATCCGATCAGCGGATAATTCACCCCTCCACTTT. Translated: CASSPIRSADNSPLHF.

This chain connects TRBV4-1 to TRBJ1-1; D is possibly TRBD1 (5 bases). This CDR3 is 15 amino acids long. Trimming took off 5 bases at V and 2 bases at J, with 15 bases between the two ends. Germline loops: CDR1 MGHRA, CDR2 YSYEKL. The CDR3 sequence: CASSYQQALNTEAFF. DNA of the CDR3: TGCGCCAGCAGCTACCAACAGGCCCTAAACACTGAAGCTTTCTTT.

In DNA form, the CDR3 reads TGCAGCGTTCAGTCACATGGTCCCTACGAGCAGTACTTC. It translates to CSVQSHGPYEQYF. V is TRBV29-1 and J is TRBJ2-7; no clear D gene. Germline assignment: CDR1 SQVTM and CDR2 ANQGSEA. The CDR3 sequence is 13 residues long. V shed 5 bases and J shed 2 bases, with 13 bases lying between them.

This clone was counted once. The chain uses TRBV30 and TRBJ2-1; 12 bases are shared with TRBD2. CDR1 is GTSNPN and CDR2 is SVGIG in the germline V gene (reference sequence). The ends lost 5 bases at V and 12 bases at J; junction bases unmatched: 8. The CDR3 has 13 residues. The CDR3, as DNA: TGTGCCTGGTCTAGCGGGGGGGACGTGGTGCAGTTCTTC. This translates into CAWSSGGDVVQFF.

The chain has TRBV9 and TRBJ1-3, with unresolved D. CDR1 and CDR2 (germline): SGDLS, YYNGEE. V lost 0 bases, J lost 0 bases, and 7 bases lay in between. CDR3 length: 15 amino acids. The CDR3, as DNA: TGTGCCAGCAGCGTAGTTGGCCTCTCTGGAAACACCATATATTTT. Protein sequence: CASSVVGLSGNTIYF.

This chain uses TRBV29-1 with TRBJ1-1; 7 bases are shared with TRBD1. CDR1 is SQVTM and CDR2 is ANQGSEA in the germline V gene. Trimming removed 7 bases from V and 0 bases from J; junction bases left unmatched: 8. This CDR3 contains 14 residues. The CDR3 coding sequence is TGCAGCGGCGATCCGGGACAGATGAACACTGAAGCTTTCTTT. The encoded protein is CSGDPGQMNTEAFF.

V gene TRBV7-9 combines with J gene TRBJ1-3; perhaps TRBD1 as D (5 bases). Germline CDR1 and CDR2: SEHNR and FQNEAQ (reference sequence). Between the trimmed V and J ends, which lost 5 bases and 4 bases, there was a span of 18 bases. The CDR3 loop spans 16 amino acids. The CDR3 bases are TGTGCCAGCAGCCCTAGGGGTCCTGGCTCCGGAAACACCATATATTTT. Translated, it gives CASSPRGPGSGNTIYF.

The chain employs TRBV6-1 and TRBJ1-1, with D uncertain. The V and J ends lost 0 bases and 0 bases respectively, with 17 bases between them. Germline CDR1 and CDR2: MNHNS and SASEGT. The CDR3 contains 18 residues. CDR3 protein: CASSEAWSKAAMNTEAFF. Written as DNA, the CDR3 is TGTGCCAGCAGTGAAGCGTGGTCCAAGGCGGCCATGAACACTGAAGCTTTCTTT.

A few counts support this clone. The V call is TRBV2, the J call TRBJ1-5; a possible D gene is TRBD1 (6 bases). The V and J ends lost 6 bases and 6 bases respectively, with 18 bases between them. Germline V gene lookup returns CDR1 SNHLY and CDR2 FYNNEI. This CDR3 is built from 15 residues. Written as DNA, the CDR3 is TGTGCCAGCAGGCGTGAACAGGGTATGTCTCAGCCCCAGCATTTT. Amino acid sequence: CASRREQGMSQPQHF.

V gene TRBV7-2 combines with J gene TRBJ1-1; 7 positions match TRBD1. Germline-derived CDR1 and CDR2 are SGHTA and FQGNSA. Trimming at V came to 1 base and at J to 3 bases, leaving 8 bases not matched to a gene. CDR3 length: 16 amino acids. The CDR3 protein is CASSLDLDREDTEAFF. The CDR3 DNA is TGTGCCAGCAGCTTAGATCTCGACAGGGAGGACACTGAAGCTTTCTTT.

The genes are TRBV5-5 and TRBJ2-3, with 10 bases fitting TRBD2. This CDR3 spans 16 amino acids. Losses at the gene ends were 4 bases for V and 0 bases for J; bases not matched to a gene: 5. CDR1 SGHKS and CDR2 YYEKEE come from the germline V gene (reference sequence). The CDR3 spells CASSPLAGTSTDTQYF. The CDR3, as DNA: TGTGCCAGCAGCCCACTAGCGGGGACTAGCACAGATACGCAGTATTTT.

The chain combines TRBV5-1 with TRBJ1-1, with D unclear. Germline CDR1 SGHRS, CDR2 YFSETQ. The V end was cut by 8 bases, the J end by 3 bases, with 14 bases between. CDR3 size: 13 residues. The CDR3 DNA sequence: TGCGCCAGTGGAGAGACTTACGACACTGAAGCTTTCTTT. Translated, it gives CASGETYDTEAFF.

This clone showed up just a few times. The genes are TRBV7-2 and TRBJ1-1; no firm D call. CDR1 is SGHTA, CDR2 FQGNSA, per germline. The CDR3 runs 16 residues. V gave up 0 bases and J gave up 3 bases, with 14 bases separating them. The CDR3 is CASSLALGDGDTEAFF. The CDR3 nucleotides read TGTGCCAGCAGCTTAGCGCTCGGGGATGGCGACACTGAAGCTTTCTTT. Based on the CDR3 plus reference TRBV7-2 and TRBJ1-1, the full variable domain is GAGVSQSPSNKVTEKGKDVELRCDPISGHTALYWYRQSLGQGLEFLIYFQGNSAPDKSGLPSDRFSAERTGGSVSTLTIQRTQQEDSAVYLCASSLALGDGDTEAFFGQGTRLTVV.

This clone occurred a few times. The CDR3 region has the DNA TGTGCCAGTAGTATAGGAGGGACAGGCACTTCTAACTATGGCTACACCTTC. Its protein is CASSIGGTGTSNYGYTF. The V and J genes are TRBV19 and TRBJ1-2; 8 bases map to TRBD1. CDR3 length: 17 amino acids. The V gene's germline CDR1 is LNHDA and CDR2 SQIVND (reference sequence). The V segment lost 1 base and the J segment 0 bases; nucleotides outside the gene matches: 7.

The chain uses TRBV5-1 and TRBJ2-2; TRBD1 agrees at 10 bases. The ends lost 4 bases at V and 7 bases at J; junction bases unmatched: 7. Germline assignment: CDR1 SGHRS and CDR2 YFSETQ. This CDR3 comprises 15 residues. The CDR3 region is CASSLDRGQGGELFF. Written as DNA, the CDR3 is TGCGCCAGCAGCCTCGACAGGGGGCAGGGCGGGGAGCTGTTTTTT. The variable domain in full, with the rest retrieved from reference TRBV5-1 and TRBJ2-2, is KAGVTQTPRYLIKTRGQQVTLSCSPISGHRSVSWYQQTPGQGLQFLFEYFSETQRNKGNFPGRFSGRQFSNSRSEMNVSTLELGDSALYLCASSLDRGQGGELFFGEGSRLTVL.

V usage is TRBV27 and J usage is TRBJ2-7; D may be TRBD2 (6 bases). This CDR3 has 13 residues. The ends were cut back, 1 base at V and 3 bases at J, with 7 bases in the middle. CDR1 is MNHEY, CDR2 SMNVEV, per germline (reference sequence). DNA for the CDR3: TGTGCCAGCAGTTTATGGCGGGACTACGAGCAGTACTTC. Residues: CASSLWRDYEQYF.

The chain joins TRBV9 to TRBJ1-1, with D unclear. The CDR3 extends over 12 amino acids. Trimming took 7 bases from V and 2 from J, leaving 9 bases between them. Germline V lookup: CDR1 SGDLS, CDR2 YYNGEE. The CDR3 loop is CASATQNTEAFF. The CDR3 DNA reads TGTGCCAGCGCGACACAAAACACTGAAGCTTTCTTT.

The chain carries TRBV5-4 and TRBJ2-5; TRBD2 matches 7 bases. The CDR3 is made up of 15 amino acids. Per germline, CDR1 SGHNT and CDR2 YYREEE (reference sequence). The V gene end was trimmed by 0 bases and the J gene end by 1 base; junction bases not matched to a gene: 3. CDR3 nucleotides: TGTGCCAGCAGCTTGGAGGGGAGGGGCCAAGAGACCCAGTACTTC. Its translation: CASSLEGRGQETQYF.

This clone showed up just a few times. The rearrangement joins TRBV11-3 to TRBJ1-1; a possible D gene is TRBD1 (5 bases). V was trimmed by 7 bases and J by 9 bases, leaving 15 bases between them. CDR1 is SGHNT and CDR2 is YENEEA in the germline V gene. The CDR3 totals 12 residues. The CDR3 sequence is CASNRRGCKAFF. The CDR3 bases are TGTGCCAGCAATAGACGGGGGTGTAAAGCTTTCTTT.

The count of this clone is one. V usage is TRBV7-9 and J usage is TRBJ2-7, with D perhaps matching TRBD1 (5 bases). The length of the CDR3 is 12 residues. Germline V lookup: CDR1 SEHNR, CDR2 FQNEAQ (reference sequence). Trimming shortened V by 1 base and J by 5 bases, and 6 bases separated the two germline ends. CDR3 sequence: CASSLGTNEQYF. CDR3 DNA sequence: TGTGCCAGCAGCTTAGGGACAAACGAGCAGTACTTC.

The CDR3 loop is CASSLGLAGVDNEQFF. Written as DNA, the CDR3 is TGTGCCAGCAGTTTAGGACTAGCGGGGGTTGACAATGAGCAGTTCTTC. This sequence joins TRBV6-5 and TRBJ2-1; 13 bases agree with TRBD2. V was clipped by 4 bases and J by 5 bases; unmatched bases: 5. CDR3 length: 16 amino acids. Germline V CDR1 and CDR2: MNHEY, SVGAGI.